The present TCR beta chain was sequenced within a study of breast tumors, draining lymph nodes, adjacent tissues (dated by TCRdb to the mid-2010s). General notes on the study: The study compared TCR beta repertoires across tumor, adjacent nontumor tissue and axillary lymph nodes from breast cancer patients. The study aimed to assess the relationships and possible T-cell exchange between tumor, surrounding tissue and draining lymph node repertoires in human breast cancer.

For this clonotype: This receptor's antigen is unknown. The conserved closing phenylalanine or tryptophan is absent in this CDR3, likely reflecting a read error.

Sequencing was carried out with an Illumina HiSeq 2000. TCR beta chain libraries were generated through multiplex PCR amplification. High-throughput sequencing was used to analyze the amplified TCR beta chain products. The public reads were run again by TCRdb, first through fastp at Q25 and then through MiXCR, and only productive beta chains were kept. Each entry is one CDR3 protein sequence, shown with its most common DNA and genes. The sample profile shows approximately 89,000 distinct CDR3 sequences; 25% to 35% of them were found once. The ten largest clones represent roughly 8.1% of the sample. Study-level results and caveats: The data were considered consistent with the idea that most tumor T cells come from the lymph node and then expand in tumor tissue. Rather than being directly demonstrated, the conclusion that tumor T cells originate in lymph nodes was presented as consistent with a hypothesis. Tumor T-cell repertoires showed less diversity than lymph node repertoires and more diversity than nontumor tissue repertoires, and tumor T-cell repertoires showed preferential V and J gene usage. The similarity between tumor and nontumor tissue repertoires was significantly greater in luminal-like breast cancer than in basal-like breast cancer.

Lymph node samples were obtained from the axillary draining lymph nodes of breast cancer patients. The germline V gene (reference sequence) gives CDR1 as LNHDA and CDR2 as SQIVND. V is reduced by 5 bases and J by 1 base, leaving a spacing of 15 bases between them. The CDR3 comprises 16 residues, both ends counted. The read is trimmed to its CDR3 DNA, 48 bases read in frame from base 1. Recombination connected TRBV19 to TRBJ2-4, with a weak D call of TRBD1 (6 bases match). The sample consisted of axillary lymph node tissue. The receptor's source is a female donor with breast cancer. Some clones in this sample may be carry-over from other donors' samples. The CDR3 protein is CASSSTGFSAKNIQYS. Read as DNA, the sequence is TGTGCCAGTAGTTCAACAGGGTTTTCGGCCAAAAACATTCAGTACTCC.